One sample yielded the 31 T cell receptor beta chains listed below, sequenced in a study of blood T cell repertoires in COVID-19. TCRdb's table, derived via immunoSEQ multiplex PCR, lists solely in-frame clones and lacks some. The profile shows approximately 140,000 clones, around 80% of them singletons. The sequenced sample was peripheral blood. The receptor source for this set is a human donor with acute or convalescent COVID-19. The donor label of this sample is uncertain.

The rearrangement joins TRBV19 to TRBJ2-1; tentative D call: TRBD1 (7 bases). The germline V gene encodes CDR1 LNHDA and CDR2 SQIVND (reference sequence). The CDR3 sequence is 16 residues long. Trimming took 1 base from V and 5 from J, leaving 15 bases between them. The chain's CDR3 is CASSIGAGQIHNEQFF. CDR3 nucleotide sequence: TGTGCCAGTAGTATAGGGGCGGGACAGATACACAATGAGCAGTTCTTC.

The genes are TRBV30 and TRBJ2-2, with 11 bases identical to TRBD2. The CDR3 spans 16 residues. V shed 0 bases and J 5 bases; nucleotides not matched to a gene: 5. Per the germline V gene, CDR1 is GTSNPN and CDR2 is SVGIG (reference sequence). CDR3 residues: CAWSVLAGAGTGELFF. In DNA, the CDR3 is TGTGCCTGGAGTGTACTAGCGGGGGCAGGGACCGGGGAGCTGTTTTTT.

This clone was counted between two and nine times. The gene calls are TRBV3-1 (or the pseudogene TRBV3-2) and TRBJ2-1; 9 nucleotides match TRBD2. Germline CDR1 LGHDT, CDR2 YNNKEL (reference sequence). The CDR3 covers 18 residues. V shed 0 bases, J shed 9 bases, and the junction held 15 bases outside the gene matches. The CDR3 DNA reads as TGTGCCAGCAGCCAAGAGGGTGCAGGGACTAGCCGGAGGAGTGAGCAGTTCTTC. Its protein is CASSQEGAGTSRRSEQFF.

The chain employs TRBV6-5 and TRBJ1-2, with 10 bases lining up with TRBD1. Germline values: CDR1 MNHEY, CDR2 SVGAGI. V was pared by 0 bases and J by 12 bases, with 7 bases of the junction left unmatched. The CDR3 loop spans 14 amino acids. The CDR3: CASSYSRDRGGNTF. CDR3 DNA sequence: TGTGCCAGCAGTTACTCGAGGGACAGGGGCGGGAACACCTTC.

The chain combines TRBV2 with TRBJ1-4; 9 nucleotides align to TRBD1. J was trimmed by 8 bases and V by 4 bases; bases with no gene match: 8. CDR3 size: 15 residues. Germline V CDR1 and CDR2: SNHLY, FYNNEI. The DNA of the CDR3 is TGTGCCAGCAGTGGGGCCGGGACAGGGCAAGAAAAACTGTTTTTT. Its protein is CASSGAGTGQEKLFF.

The chain recombines TRBV19 with TRBJ1-5; 11 bases are a match to TRBD1. Germline CDR1 LNHDA, CDR2 SQIVND (reference sequence). With V trimmed by 6 bases and J by 3 bases, 7 bases remained unmatched. The CDR3 runs 16 residues. The CDR3 reads CASSTWTGGNNQPQHF. CDR3 nucleotide sequence: TGTGCCAGTAGCACCTGGACAGGGGGCAACAATCAGCCCCAGCATTTT.

V usage is TRBV10-1 and J usage is TRBJ1-4; possibly TRBD1 for D (6 bases). The CDR3 is 14 amino acids. CDR1 and CDR2 (germline): WNHNN, SYGVQD (reference sequence). Between the trimmed V and J ends, which lost 4 bases and 5 bases, there was a span of 11 bases. The CDR3 reads CASSAGTLNEKLFF. The CDR3 DNA follows: TGCGCCAGCAGTGCCGGGACACTGAATGAAAAACTGTTTTTT.

The chain is built from TRBV7-2 and TRBJ1-5; D is ambiguous. The germline V gene encodes CDR1 SGHTA and CDR2 FQGNSA. The CDR3 has 13 amino acids. Trimming removed 2 bases at V and 12 bases at J, with 14 bases between. The CDR3 DNA follows: TGTGCCAGCAGCTTAAATCTAGGAGAAAACCAGCATTTT. Amino acids: CASSLNLGENQHF.

This rearrangement joins TRBV7-2 to TRBJ1-4; the D is unclear. Trimming left V 6 bases short and J 7 bases short, with 15 bases between. CDR1 and CDR2 from the germline V gene are SGHTA and FQGNSA. The CDR3 is made up of 14 amino acids. CDR3 sequence reads: CASRPGGIVEKLFF. CDR3 in DNA: TGTGCCAGCAGACCCGGAGGGATTGTTGAAAAACTGTTTTTT.

The CDR3 region is CSVETGAGANVLTF. Written as DNA, the CDR3 is TGCAGCGTTGAGACAGGGGCTGGGGCCAACGTCCTGACTTTC. The V call is TRBV29-1, the J call TRBJ2-6, with 8 bases that match TRBD1. Germline CDR1 SQVTM, CDR2 ANQGSEA. The CDR3 extends over 14 amino acids. Trimming took 3 bases from V and 2 from J; bases not matched to a gene: 0.

This clone was counted between two and nine times. The chain recombines TRBV5-1 with TRBJ2-5; TRBD2 is a possible D gene (6 bases). Germline lookup yields CDR1 SGHRS and CDR2 YFSETQ. The CDR3 is 17 amino acids. Trimming shortened V by 2 bases and J by 2 bases, and 19 bases separated the two germline ends. CDR3 sequence reads: CASSLGGVIRGQETQYF. The CDR3 DNA is TGCGCCAGCAGCTTAGGCGGGGTTATAAGAGGACAAGAGACCCAGTACTTC.

The CDR3: CASSTDRGRFNYGYTF. The CDR3 nucleotides are TGTGCCAGCAGCACGGACAGGGGGCGGTTTAACTATGGCTACACCTTC. This sequence joins TRBV5-5 and TRBJ1-2; 11 nucleotides line up with TRBD1. CDR3 length equals 16 residues. V shed 4 bases, J shed 1 base, and the junction held 6 bases outside the gene matches. The V gene's germline CDR1 is SGHKS and CDR2 YYEKEE (reference sequence).

The chain carries TRBV18 and TRBJ1-2; TRBD1 might be the D (6 bases). V gave up 5 bases and J gave up 6 bases, with 16 bases separating them. The V gene's germline CDR1 is KGHSH and CDR2 LQKENI. This CDR3 has 14 amino acids. CDR3 DNA sequence: TGTGCCAGCTCAAACTACAGGGAGCCGGATGGCTACACCTTC. Its translation: CASSNYREPDGYTF.

The chain recombines TRBV10-1 with TRBJ2-3, with TRBD1 as a possible D gene (6 bases). Trimming left V 6 bases short and J 1 base short, with 8 bases between. The CDR3 sequence is 13 residues long. Germline lookup yields CDR1 WNHNN and CDR2 SYGVQD (reference sequence). The DNA of the CDR3 is TGCGCCAGCAGCAACAGGGGCACAGATACGCAGTATTTT. Translated, it gives CASSNRGTDTQYF.

This clone occurred once. This rearrangement joins TRBV3-1 (or the pseudogene TRBV3-2) to TRBJ1-3, with no clear D. Germline-derived CDR1 and CDR2 are LGHDT and YNNKEL (reference sequence). The CDR3 consists of 13 residues. The ends were cut back, 11 bases at V and 0 bases at J, with 11 bases in the middle. The CDR3 sequence is CAARPSSGNTIYF. The CDR3, as DNA: TGTGCCGCGCGGCCTAGCTCTGGAAACACCATATATTTT.

This clone appeared many times. V and J are TRBV6-6 and TRBJ1-1; weak D call: TRBD1 (5 bases). The CDR3 runs 13 residues. Germline CDR1 and CDR2: MNHNY and SVGAGI (reference sequence). V dropped 6 bases and J dropped 6 bases, with 14 bases sitting between them. The CDR3 loop is CASSSMGGAEAFF. In DNA form, the CDR3 reads TGTGCCAGCAGCTCGATGGGGGGGGCTGAAGCTTTCTTT.

The CDR3 DNA follows: TGCAGCGTTGAGGGGCTAGTGGAAAGGATCACAGATACGCAGTATTTT. Amino acids: CSVEGLVERITDTQYF. The J gene is TRBJ2-3, the V gene TRBV29-1; D is perhaps TRBD1 (5 bases). V was cut by 3 bases and J by 2 bases, with 18 bases left in between. Germline CDR1 SQVTM, CDR2 ANQGSEA. The CDR3 is made up of 16 amino acids.

The chain combines TRBV5-8 with TRBJ1-5; tentatively, D is TRBD1 (6 bases). Between the trimmed V and J ends, which lost 2 bases and 2 bases, there was a span of 14 bases. In germline, CDR1 is SGHTS, CDR2 YDEGEE. This CDR3 contains 16 residues. The CDR3: CASSFLDSPGNQPQHF. Here the CDR3 DNA reads TGTGCCAGCAGCTTCTTGGACAGTCCTGGCAATCAGCCCCAGCATTTT.

Written as DNA, the CDR3 is TGTGCCAGCAGCCTAAGCGCCGACAGGGGTGGAACTGAAGCTTTCTTT. This translates into CASSLSADRGGTEAFF. V usage is TRBV7-3 and J usage is TRBJ1-1; 8 nucleotides align to TRBD1. After removal of 5 bases from V and 5 bases from J, the junction contained 13 bases not matched to a gene. The CDR3 is 16 amino acids. The germline V gene encodes CDR1 SGHTA and CDR2 FQGTGA.

The V gene is TRBV7-8, the J gene TRBJ2-1; D perhaps matches TRBD2 (5 bases). The CDR3 loop spans 14 amino acids. V lost 0 bases to trimming and J lost 4 bases, with 7 bases between them. Germline lookup yields CDR1 SGHVS and CDR2 FQNEAQ. The CDR3 DNA is TGTGCCAGCAGCTTAGCGGGGAGATACAATGAGCAGTTCTTC. Translated, it gives CASSLAGRYNEQFF.

The J gene is TRBJ1-2, the V gene TRBV25-1, with 9 bases aligning to TRBD1. With 5 bases clipped from V and 6 bases from J, the junction kept 10 bases outside the gene matches. The germline V gene has CDR1 MGHDK and CDR2 SYGVNS. There are 15 residues in the CDR3. The CDR3 protein is CASSNPGTGLHGYTF. For the CDR3, the DNA is TGTGCCAGCAGTAATCCCGGGACAGGGCTTCATGGCTACACCTTC.

The chain uses TRBV30 and TRBJ2-5; D unresolved. The CDR3 loop spans 15 amino acids. V dropped 5 bases and J dropped 5 bases, with 21 bases sitting between them. Germline V gene lookup returns CDR1 GTSNPN and CDR2 SVGIG (reference sequence). The CDR3 spells CAWALGNTPRETQYF. The CDR3 nucleotides are TGTGCCTGGGCTCTTGGAAATACGCCCAGGGAGACCCAGTACTTC. Together with reference TRBV30 and TRBJ2-5, the CDR3 gives the full variable domain: SQTIHQWPATLVQPVGSPLSLECTVEGTSNPNLYWYRQAAGRGLQLLFYSVGIGQISSEVPQNLSASRPQDRQFILSSKKLLLSDSGFYLCAWALGNTPRETQYFGPGTRLLVL.

There are a few counts of this clone. This chain uses TRBV19 with TRBJ1-5; 7 nucleotides align to TRBD1. With V trimmed by 3 bases and J by 4 bases, 9 bases remained unmatched. CDR1 is LNHDA, CDR2 SQIVND, per germline (reference sequence). This CDR3 comprises 16 residues. Written as DNA, the CDR3 is TGTGCCAGTAGTATTGGAGACAGGGTAAGAAATCAGCCCCAGCATTTT. The encoded protein is CASSIGDRVRNQPQHF.

The gene calls are TRBV7-2 and TRBJ1-1; the D is unclear. Germline CDR1 and CDR2: SGHTA and FQGNSA. The CDR3 is 18 residues long. V lost 4 bases, J lost 2 bases, and 23 bases lay in between. The CDR3 DNA is TGTGCCAGCAGCTCCCTTTTCGTCCCCGGGATGGGAAACACTGAAGCTTTCTTT. Translating gives CASSSLFVPGMGNTEAFF.

The rearrangement joins TRBV6-6 to TRBJ1-5, with 8 bases identical to TRBD1. Germline values: CDR1 MNHNY, CDR2 SVGAGI (reference sequence). The CDR3 covers 16 residues. V was clipped by 0 bases and J by 5 bases; unmatched bases: 6. For the CDR3, the DNA is TGTGCCAGCAGTTACTCCGGTACAGGGGGGGATCAGCCCCAGCATTTT. Translated: CASSYSGTGGDQPQHF.

The rearrangement joins TRBV7-9 to TRBJ1-1; D ambiguous. The CDR3 consists of 15 residues. The V gene lost 4 bases and the J gene lost 1 base, with 13 bases spanning the gap. The germline CDR1 and CDR2 sequences are SEHNR and FQNEAQ (reference sequence). The CDR3 is CASSSNPLRNTEAFF. The CDR3 DNA is TGTGCCAGCAGCTCAAACCCACTTAGGAACACTGAAGCTTTCTTT.

This chain joins TRBV5-6 and TRBJ1-6; TRBD1 matches at 7 bases. V shed 5 bases and J 4 bases; nucleotides not matched to a gene: 9. Germline values: CDR1 SGHDT, CDR2 YYEEEE. The CDR3 is made up of 16 amino acids. Written as DNA, the CDR3 is TGTGCCAGCAGTTTACAGGGGATGGCGTATAATTCACCCCTCCACTTT. Residues: CASSLQGMAYNSPLHF.

The chain couples TRBV4-1 to TRBJ2-5; TRBD1 matches 10 bases. Germline CDR1 and CDR2: MGHRA and YSYEKL. Trimming removed 0 bases from V and 4 bases from J; junction bases left unmatched: 11. CDR3 length: 18 residues. The CDR3 sequence is CASSQDLGTGEARETQYF. The CDR3 DNA follows: TGCGCCAGCAGCCAAGATCTAGGGACAGGGGAGGCGAGAGAGACCCAGTACTTC.

The sample holds one count of this clone. CDR3 region: CASSPLSQANTEAFF. CDR3 sequence (DNA): TGTGCCAGCAGCCCCTTAAGTCAAGCGAACACTGAAGCTTTCTTT. The rearrangement uses TRBV5-4 and TRBJ1-1, with D unresolved. The CDR3 contains 15 residues. Germline loops: CDR1 SGHNT, CDR2 YYREEE (reference sequence). V was pared by 4 bases and J by 1 base, with 14 bases between.

This chain connects TRBV7-2 to TRBJ1-4, with 8 bases matching TRBD1. The CDR3 extends over 16 amino acids. Germline V gives CDR1 SGHTA, CDR2 FQGNSA. The trim removed 1 base at V and 6 bases at J, leaving 7 bases unmatched. CDR3 region: CASSLVRPGGDEKLFF. CDR3 nucleotides: TGTGCCAGCAGCTTAGTAAGGCCAGGGGGCGATGAAAAACTGTTTTTT.

This clone was detected once. The genes are TRBV7-2 and TRBJ1-2; 7 positions agree with TRBD1. The ends lost 5 bases at V and 5 bases at J; junction bases unmatched: 5. There are 13 residues in the CDR3. Germline V gives CDR1 SGHTA, CDR2 FQGNSA. The CDR3 nucleotides are TGTGCCAGCAGCCCCAGGGGGTGGTATGGCTACACCTTC. Translating it yields CASSPRGWYGYTF.